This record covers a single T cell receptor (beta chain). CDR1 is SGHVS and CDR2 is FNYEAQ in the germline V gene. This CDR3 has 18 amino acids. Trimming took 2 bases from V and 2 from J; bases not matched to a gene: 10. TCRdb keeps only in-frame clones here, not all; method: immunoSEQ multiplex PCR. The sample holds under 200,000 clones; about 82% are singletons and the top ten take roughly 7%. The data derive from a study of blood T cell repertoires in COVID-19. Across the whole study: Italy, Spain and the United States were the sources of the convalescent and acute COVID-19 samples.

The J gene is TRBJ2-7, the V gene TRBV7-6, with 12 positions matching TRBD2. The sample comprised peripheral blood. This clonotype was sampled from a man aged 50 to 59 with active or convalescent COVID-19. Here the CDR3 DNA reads TGTGCCAGCAGCTTATTCCCTCAAACTAGCGGGGGGACCTACGAGCAGTACTTC. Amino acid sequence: CASSLFPQTSGGTYEQYF.